The entry below describes one T cell receptor (beta chain). TCRdb reanalyzed the 5' RACE reads, giving one entry per CDR3 protein sequence and no DNA. Across some 600,000 distinct CDR3 sequences, the top ten clones capture under 4.5% of the sample. These data come from a study of T cells expressing NK-cell markers. Turning to the study itself: Of eight sequenced donors, seven were HCMV-seropositive and one HCMV-seronegative.

The CDR3 contains 13 residues. Germline loops: CDR1 LGHNA, CDR2 YSLEER. The sequencing sample was made of blood T cells: a sorted CD56 or NKG2C T cell subset, CD4+ or CD8+ T cells, or bulk PBMC T cells (not recorded which). The chain links TRBV4-3 to TRBJ1-1; absent DNA, TCRdb's TRBD1 call cannot be checked. This receptor was obtained from a young man in good health. CDR3 amino acids: CASSPRVETEAFF.